The 18 T cell receptor beta chains given below trace back to one sample, sequenced in a study of T cell clonality in common variable immunodeficiency. Using immunoSEQ multiplex PCR, the repertoire was profiled, and TCRdb retains in-frame clones only, with some absent. Captured here are roughly 70,000 clones, none seen once; the top ten comprise roughly 1.5%. The sample was peripheral blood mononuclear cells. These receptors all come from a person aged 18-70 years in good health.

There are many counts of this clone. The read terminates 3 residues ahead of where the CDR3 ends, so the germline J gene completes it. The chain recombines TRBV6-1 with TRBJ2-2; D is undetermined. V lost 4 bases to trimming and J lost 0 bases, with 9 bases between them. The CDR3 length is 15 residues. From germline, CDR1 is MNHNS and CDR2 SASEGT. CDR3: CASSAYQPNTGELFF. CDR3 bases read: TGTGCCAGCAGTGCCTATCAACCGAACACCGGGGAG.

This clone showed up many times. Read coverage stops 3 residues before the CDR3 terminus; the germline J gene supplies the remainder. This chain joins TRBV30 and TRBJ2-4; 8 nucleotides agree with TRBD2. The trim removed 2 bases at V and 7 bases at J, leaving 7 bases unmatched. CDR1 is GTSNPN, CDR2 SVGIG, per germline (reference sequence). This CDR3 has 14 amino acids. Incomplete CDR3 DNA: TGTGCCTGGAGTCTCGGGGGGGATTTGAACATT. Its protein product is CAWSLGGDLNI. The entire CDR3 reads CAWSLGGDLNIQYF.

This clone was detected many times. The read comes to an end 3 residues before the CDR3 does, leaving the germline J gene to fill in the end. The V call is TRBV18, the J call TRBJ1-6; D gene ambiguous. Germline V CDR1 and CDR2: KGHSH, LQKENI. The CDR3 is made up of 15 amino acids. The germline V and J ends were trimmed by 10 bases and 7 bases, with 20 bases remaining between them. The chain's CDR3 is CATLSRALRNSPLHF. The sequenced part of the CDR3 DNA is TGTGCCACACTATCGCGGGCCTTACGAAATTCACCC.

This clone appeared many times. The DNA read from the CDR3 is TGCAGTGCTATCGGTTTCGTGGGCGGGAGGGCCTTTAATGAG. This sequence encodes CSAIGFVGGRAFNE. The CDR3 reads in full as CSAIGFVGGRAFNEQFF. The V call is TRBV20-1, the J call TRBJ2-1; 9 bases agree with TRBD2. The sequence runs out 3 residues before the end of the CDR3; the remainder is reconstructed from the germline J gene. Germline values: CDR1 DFQATT, CDR2 SNEGSKA (reference sequence). Unmatched junction bases numbered 17, after V lost 4 bases and J lost 7 bases. The CDR3 extends over 17 amino acids.

This clone was detected many times. Read data end 3 residues before the CDR3 end; the end is taken from the germline J gene. The rearrangement uses TRBV3-1 (or the pseudogene TRBV3-2) and TRBJ2-7; maybe TRBD1 (5 bases). Trimming took 1 base from V and 1 from J, leaving 17 bases between them. Germline CDR1 LGHDT, CDR2 YNNKEL (reference sequence). The CDR3 runs 17 residues. The CDR3 sequence: CASSQGPGQGGSYEQYF. The sequenced CDR3 bases are TGTGCCAGCAGCCAAGGACCCGGACAAGGTGGATCCTACGAG.

There are many counts of this clone. Sequencing ends 3 residues short of the CDR3 end; the germline J gene provides the rest. The chain links TRBV19 to TRBJ2-4; D is undetermined. The V gene's germline CDR1 is LNHDA and CDR2 SQIVND (reference sequence). The CDR3 extends over 14 amino acids. Trimming shortened V by 3 bases and J by 0 bases, and 6 bases separated the two germline ends. The CDR3 region is CASSMSIAKNIQYF. The CDR3 bases that were read are TGTGCCAGTAGTATGTCCATAGCCAAAAACATT.

This clone was seen at least ten times. Read coverage stops 3 residues before the CDR3 terminus; the germline J gene supplies the remainder. The chain combines TRBV5-4 with TRBJ2-2, with D tentatively TRBD2 (5 bases). The CDR3 extends over 15 amino acids. V was shortened by 0 bases and J by 1 base, with 7 bases between the two germline ends. Germline lookup yields CDR1 SGHNT and CDR2 YYREEE (reference sequence). CDR3: CASSLVRGNTGELFF. The CDR3 DNA, read in part, is TGTGCCAGCAGCTTGGTCCGGGGGAACACCGGGGAG.

This clone was picked up many times. The read halts 3 residues ahead of the CDR3 end, with the missing end drawn from the germline J gene. This chain connects TRBV20-1 to TRBJ2-7; possibly TRBD1 for D (6 bases). V was cut by 6 bases and J by 3 bases, with 15 bases left in between. CDR1 and CDR2 (germline): DFQATT, SNEGSKA (reference sequence). The length of the CDR3 is 13 residues. The CDR3 sequence: CSATGTPGYEQYF. The sequenced part of the CDR3 DNA is TGCAGTGCAACCGGGACACCCGGCTACGAG.

This clone was recorded many times. The CDR3 end is not reached by the read, which stops 3 residues before it; the germline J gene fills it in. The chain couples TRBV7-3 to TRBJ2-5; TRBD1 matches at 7 bases. The CDR3 contains 15 residues. With V trimmed by 1 base and J by 5 bases, 7 bases remained unmatched. Germline assignment: CDR1 SGHTA and CDR2 FQGTGA. CDR3 bases read: TGTGCCAGCAGCTTAATTAGGGGGCCGGGGGAGACC. Amino acid sequence: CASSLIRGPGET. From start to end, the CDR3 is CASSLIRGPGETQYF.

This clone was seen ten or more times. The read comes to an end 3 residues before the CDR3 does, leaving the germline J gene to fill in the end. This chain links TRBV5-1 with TRBJ2-1, with 8 bases aligning to TRBD2. The V gene end was trimmed by 4 bases and the J gene end by 3 bases; junction bases not matched to a gene: 9. The CDR3 totals 16 residues. Germline loops: CDR1 SGHRS, CDR2 YFSETQ. The CDR3 is CASSLINSGVYNEQFF. Partial CDR3 DNA: TGCGCCAGCAGCCTCATCAATAGCGGGGTCTACAATGAG.

This clone was found many times. The CDR3 end lies 3 residues beyond the end of the read and is filled in from the germline J gene. The chain uses TRBV7-8 and TRBJ2-1; D possibly corresponds to TRBD1 (6 bases). This CDR3 is built from 16 residues. Germline V gives CDR1 SGHVS, CDR2 FQNEAQ. The V end lost 3 bases, the J end lost 2 bases, and 14 bases lay between the germline ends. Here the CDR3 reads CASSLAGDGTYNEQFF. The sequenced CDR3 bases are TGTGCCAGCAGCTTGGCAGGGGACGGTACCTACAATGAG.

This clone was counted ten times or more. The read ends 3 residues early relative to the CDR3; the germline J gene fills the gap. This rearrangement joins TRBV7-9 to TRBJ2-1; D remains unclear. Germline V gene sequence: CDR1 SEHNR, CDR2 FQNEAQ (reference sequence). Trimming removed 3 bases at V and 6 bases at J, with 9 bases between. The CDR3 loop spans 13 amino acids. The CDR3 bases that were read are TGTGCCAGCAGCTTTAGAGTACTCAATGAG. Translated, it gives CASSFRVLNE. The entire CDR3 reads CASSFRVLNEQFF. Complete variable domain (other parts from reference TRBV7-9 and TRBJ2-1): DTGVSQNPRHKITKRGQNVTFRCDPISEHNRLYWYRQTLGQGPEFLTYFQNEAQLEKSRLLSDRFSAERPKGSFSTLEIQRTEQGDSAMYLCASSFRVLNEQFFGPGTRLTVL.

This clone showed up just a few times. The read falls 3 residues short of the CDR3 end, and the missing part is taken from the germline J gene. This sequence joins TRBV2 and TRBJ1-2, with a tentative D call TRBD1 (6 bases). V was pared by 10 bases and J by 4 bases, with 16 bases between. Germline lookup yields CDR1 SNHLY and CDR2 FYNNEI. The CDR3 spans 13 residues. Partial CDR3 DNA: TGTGCCACCCGGGGGGGGCCGGGCTATGGC. Encoded protein: CATRGGPGYG. The CDR3 in full is CATRGGPGYGYTF.

This clone appeared many times. The sequenced fragment ends 3 residues before the CDR3 boundary, so the rest is inferred from the germline J gene. V and J are TRBV20-1 and TRBJ2-5, with TRBD1 matching 7 bases. CDR1 and CDR2 (germline): DFQATT, SNEGSKA (reference sequence). Trimming removed 0 bases from V and 4 bases from J; junction bases left unmatched: 8. This CDR3 contains 15 residues. This CDR3 is CSARDLDRVIETQYF. The DNA read from the CDR3 is TGCAGTGCTAGAGATTTAGACAGGGTGATAGAGACC.

The sample holds many counts of this clone. The read ends 3 residues before the CDR3 terminus; that terminus is restored from the germline J gene. This chain joins TRBV5-1 and TRBJ2-4, with 9 bases matching TRBD2. This CDR3 has 16 amino acids. CDR1 is SGHRS, CDR2 YFSETQ, per germline. The sequenced part of the CDR3 DNA is TGCGCCAGCAGCTTGGAATCGGGACTAGCCCAGCCGCAT. Translated, it gives CASSLESGLAQPH. The complete CDR3 protein is CASSLESGLAQPHQYF.

This clone appeared many times. The read halts 3 residues ahead of the CDR3 end, with the missing end drawn from the germline J gene. V gene TRBV6-4 combines with J gene TRBJ2-7, with 9 bases fitting TRBD1. This CDR3 has 16 residues. The germline V gene encodes CDR1 MRHNA and CDR2 SNTAGT. V shed 2 bases and J 3 bases; nucleotides not matched to a gene: 8. This chain's CDR3 is CASSDKRDRVIYEQYF. The covered CDR3 bases are TGTGCCAGCAGTGACAAAAGGGACAGGGTTATCTACGAG.

This clone was observed many times. The read falls 3 residues short of the CDR3 end, and the missing part is taken from the germline J gene. The chain couples TRBV6-4 to TRBJ2-3; TRBD1 or TRBD2 may be the D gene (5 bases each). The CDR3 runs 14 residues. V lost 3 bases to trimming and J lost 2 bases, with 9 bases between them. Germline V CDR1 and CDR2: MRHNA, SNTAGT. The CDR3 protein is CASSERGATDTQYF. CDR3 DNA, as far as it was read: TGTGCCAGCAGTGAGAGAGGGGCCACAGATACG.

This clone was recorded at least ten times. The read terminates 3 residues before the CDR3 end, so the remaining end is supplied by the germline J gene. The chain links TRBV7-9 to TRBJ2-7; 8 bases line up with TRBD2. The ends lost 4 bases at V and 2 bases at J; junction bases unmatched: 7. The CDR3 consists of 15 residues. Germline V gene lookup returns CDR1 SEHNR and CDR2 FQNEAQ (reference sequence). The part of the CDR3 DNA that was read is TGTGCCAGCAGCTCGGAACTAGCGGAGACCTACGAG. The encoded protein is CASSSELAETYE. The whole CDR3 is CASSSELAETYEQYF. The variable domain in full, completed from reference TRBV7-9 and TRBJ2-7, reads DTGVSQNPRHKITKRGQNVTFRCDPISEHNRLYWYRQTLGQGPEFLTYFQNEAQLEKSRLLSDRFSAERPKGSFSTLEIQRTEQGDSAMYLCASSSELAETYEQYFGPGTRLTVT.